This is a list of T cell receptor beta chains from one sample in a study of beta chain features in type 1 diabetes. The repertoire was sequenced with immunoSEQ multiplex PCR; TCRdb's copy has only in-frame clones and lacks some. The sample lists 300,000 to 350,000 clones; about 13% were seen once. Source material: naive CD4+ T cells from blood. These receptors were taken from a woman between 18 and 29 years old with type 1 diabetes. The CDR3 runs from the conserved cysteine through the conserved F or W. Each record gives: V gene, clone size, D gene, J gene, CDR3 protein, CDR3 DNA. A D gene is named only where the DNA matches it firmly. Clone sizes are given selectively: once, few, many, or a class where the clone is expanded.

V: TRBV11-2; size: .; D: TRBD1; J: TRBJ1-2; CDR3: CASSLVTGAHGYTF; DNA: TGTGCCAGCAGCTTAGTCACAGGGGCTCATGGCTACACCTTC
V: TRBV27; size: .; D: .; J: TRBJ2-1; CDR3: CASLTGQGNEQFF; DNA: TGTGCCAGCCTGACAGGCCAGGGCAATGAGCAGTTCTTC
V: TRBV30; size: .; D: .; J: TRBJ1-1; CDR3: CAWEDRHTEAFF; DNA: TGTGCCTGGGAGGACAGACACACTGAAGCTTTCTTT
V: TRBV27; size: .; D: .; J: TRBJ1-2; CDR3: CASPVFNYGYTF; DNA: TGTGCCAGCCCAGTTTTTAACTATGGCTACACCTTC
V: TRBV15; size: few; D: .; J: TRBJ1-4; CDR3: CATSRGQISGNEKLFF; DNA: TGTGCCACCAGCAGAGGCCAGATCTCGGGTAATGAAAAACTGTTTTTT
V: TRBV5-1; size: few; D: .; J: TRBJ2-3; CDR3: CASSLGDFTDTQYF; DNA: TGCGCCAGCAGCTTGGGTGACTTCACAGATACGCAGTATTTT
V: TRBV27; size: .; D: .; J: TRBJ2-3; CDR3: CASSLQAPTDTQYF; DNA: TGTGCCAGCAGTTTACAGGCGCCCACAGATACGCAGTATTTT
V: TRBV11-2; size: few; D: .; J: TRBJ1-1; CDR3: CASVGAGNTEAFF; DNA: TGTGCCAGCGTGGGGGCAGGGAACACTGAAGCTTTCTTT
V: TRBV6-6; size: few; D: TRBD2; J: TRBJ2-3; CDR3: CASSYPTSGARDTQYF; DNA: TGTGCCAGCAGTTACCCGACTAGCGGGGCCCGAGATACGCAGTATTTT
V: TRBV5-1; size: few; D: TRBD2; J: TRBJ2-7; CDR3: CASRLAGGSSYEQYF; DNA: TGCGCCAGCCGACTAGCGGGAGGTAGCTCCTACGAGCAGTACTTC
V: TRBV28; size: .; D: TRBD2; J: TRBJ2-2; CDR3: CASSLPLAGGPAGELFF; DNA: TGTGCCAGCAGTCTTCCACTAGCGGGAGGGCCCGCCGGGGAGCTGTTTTTT
V: TRBV6-4; size: .; D: .; J: TRBJ1-5; CDR3: CASSDEQVNQPQHF; DNA: TGTGCCAGCAGTGACGAACAGGTAAATCAGCCCCAGCATTTT
V: TRBV20-1; size: .; D: .; J: TRBJ1-1; CDR3: CSARKREEAFF; DNA: TGCAGTGCTAGAAAACGGGAGGAAGCTTTCTTT
V: TRBV18; size: many; D: .; J: TRBJ1-5; CDR3: CASSPQRNQPQHF; DNA: TGTGCCAGCTCGCCACAGCGCAATCAGCCCCAGCATTTT
V: TRBV18; size: few; D: TRBD2; J: TRBJ2-5; CDR3: CASSPQAAGAQETQYF; DNA: TGTGCCAGCTCACCACAAGCAGCGGGAGCCCAAGAGACCCAGTACTTC
V: TRBV25-1; size: .; D: TRBD2; J: TRBJ2-1; CDR3: CASSAQRGLNEQFF; DNA: TGTGCCAGCAGTGCCCAGCGGGGCCTCAATGAGCAGTTCTTC
V: TRBV11-2; size: few; D: TRBD1; J: TRBJ2-2; CDR3: CASTGWQGDTGELFF; DNA: TGTGCCAGCACCGGATGGCAGGGGGACACCGGGGAGCTGTTTTTT
V: TRBV2; size: few; D: .; J: TRBJ2-7; CDR3: CASTLASWEQYF; DNA: TGTGCCAGCACGTTGGCTAGCTGGGAGCAGTACTTC
V: TRBV28; size: .; D: TRBD2; J: TRBJ2-7; CDR3: CASLAGSLPYEQYF; DNA: TGTGCCAGCCTAGCGGGATCCCTTCCATACGAGCAGTACTTC
V: TRBV28; size: few; D: TRBD2; J: TRBJ2-1; CDR3: CASFASGTSSYNEQFF; DNA: TGTGCCAGCTTCGCCTCGGGGACTAGCTCCTACAATGAGCAGTTCTTC
V: TRBV28; size: .; D: .; J: TRBJ2-3; CDR3: CASSLGGAPDTQYF; DNA: TGTGCCAGCAGTTTAGGGGGGGCGCCAGATACGCAGTATTTT
V: TRBV7-8; size: .; D: .; J: TRBJ2-1; CDR3: CASSLVRGKSYNEQFF; DNA: TGTGCCAGCAGCTTAGTTCGGGGAAAGTCCTACAATGAGCAGTTCTTC
V: TRBV18; size: .; D: .; J: TRBJ2-2; CDR3: CASSPQTATNTGELFF; DNA: TGTGCCAGCTCACCACAGACAGCTACGAACACCGGGGAGCTGTTTTTT
V: TRBV11-2; size: few; D: TRBD1; J: TRBJ1-5; CDR3: CASSSGQGGNQPQHF; DNA: TGTGCCAGCAGCTCCGGACAGGGAGGCAATCAGCCCCAGCATTTT
V: TRBV2; size: few; D: TRBD2; J: TRBJ2-7; CDR3: CASRTSGRWQYF; DNA: TGTGCCAGCAGGACTAGCGGGAGGTGGCAGTACTTC